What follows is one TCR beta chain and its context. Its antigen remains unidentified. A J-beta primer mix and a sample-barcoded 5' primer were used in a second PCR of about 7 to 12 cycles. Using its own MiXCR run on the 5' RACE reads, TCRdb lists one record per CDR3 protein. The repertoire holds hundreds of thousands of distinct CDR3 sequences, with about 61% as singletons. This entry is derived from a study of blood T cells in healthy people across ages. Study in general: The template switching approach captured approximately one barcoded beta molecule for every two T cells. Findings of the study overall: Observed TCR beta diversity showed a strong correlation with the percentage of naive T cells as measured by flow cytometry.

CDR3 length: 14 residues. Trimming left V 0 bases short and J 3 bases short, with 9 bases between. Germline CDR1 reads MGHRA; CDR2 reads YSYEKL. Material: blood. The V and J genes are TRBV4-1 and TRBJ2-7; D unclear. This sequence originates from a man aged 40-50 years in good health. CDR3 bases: TGCGCCAGCAGCCAAGATGCCAGTCTCTACGAGCAGTACTTC. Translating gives CASSQDASLYEQYF.